The table lists the clone carrying this TCR beta chain with a few counts. What it binds is unknown. Incorporated into the TCR beta cDNA libraries were unique molecular identifiers, which served to reduce PCR and sequencing biases. T cells, roughly 1 to 10 million of them, yielded a few hundred thousand cDNA molecules. TCRdb re-derived calls from the PCR reads in MiXCR, one entry per CDR3 protein. The sample holds approximately 250,000 distinct CDR3 sequences; just over 35% are singletons and the top ten take 4% to 5.5%. After removal of 5 bases from V and 13 bases from J, the junction contained 9 bases not matched to a gene. CDR3 size: 13 residues. The germline V gene encodes CDR1 DFQATT and CDR2 SNEGSKA (reference sequence). The source of the sample is a study of post-analysis software for immune sequencing data. On the study more broadly: Relapsing-remitting, secondary progressive and progressive-relapsing forms of multiple sclerosis all featured among disease courses. General study points: Samples made in the same batch grouped tightly together by F measure. Significantly lower normalized Chao1 diversity was found in patients with multiple sclerosis relative to controls. In patients, 4 to 6 TRBV segments were more frequent than in controls, with TRBV5-6, TRBV5-1 and TRBV20-1 among them.

The specimen sequenced was blood. The chain links TRBV20-1 to TRBJ2-4; 12 bases match TRBD2. This clonotype was sampled from a girl aged 10 to 17 with multiple sclerosis. The CDR3 loop reads CSAPTSGRRRQYF. The CDR3 DNA follows: TGCAGTGCTCCTACTAGCGGGAGGCGTCGCCAGTACTTC.